The next 30 T cell receptor beta chains were all read from a single sample in a study of OX40 agonist ivuxolimab in advanced cancers. The data were produced by immunoSEQ multiplex PCR, yet TCRdb's version contains in-frame clones alone and is incomplete. Of more than 55,000 clones in the sample, less than 85% are singletons; the top ten hold about 3.7%. The sample consisted of CD4+ or CD8+ T cells sorted from blood, taken in a trial of the OX40 agonist ivuxolimab. The receptor source for this set is an adult with an advanced solid tumor such as melanoma, head and neck, liver or kidney cancer.

This clone has just one count. V gene TRBV7-9 combines with J gene TRBJ1-5; no clear D. The germline gives CDR1 SEHNR, CDR2 FQNEAQ (reference sequence). V was shortened by 5 bases and J by 5 bases, with 7 bases between the two germline ends. This CDR3 has 12 residues. The chain's CDR3 is CASSNLDQPQHF. CDR3 DNA sequence: TGTGCCAGCAGCAACCTAGATCAGCCCCAGCATTTT.

The rearrangement uses TRBV11-2 and TRBJ2-1; maybe TRBD1 (5 bases). Germline V gives CDR1 SGHAT, CDR2 FQNNGV. Trimming pared 3 bases from V and 1 base from J, leaving 10 bases between. The CDR3 runs to 15 residues. In DNA form, the CDR3 reads TGTGCCAGCAGCTTTACAGGCCTTTCCTACAATGAGCAGTTCTTC. Protein product: CASSFTGLSYNEQFF.

CDR3 sequence (DNA): TGTGCCAGCAGCCCGGTCGTGGAGGCCTATGGCTACACCTTC. Its translation: CASSPVVEAYGYTF. The V and J genes are TRBV9 and TRBJ1-2; D gene ambiguous. The CDR3 runs 14 residues. The V gene's germline CDR1 is SGDLS and CDR2 YYNGEE. The germline V and J ends were trimmed by 4 bases and 4 bases, with 14 bases remaining between them.

The chain combines TRBV28 with TRBJ1-5; D is undetermined. Trimming shortened V by 4 bases and J by 7 bases, and 26 bases separated the two germline ends. The CDR3 is 18 residues long. The germline gives CDR1 MDHEN, CDR2 SYDVKM. CDR3 sequence (DNA): TGTGCCAGCAGTTCGGCCGACTACAGTGTGGGTCCCAACCAGCCCCAGCATTTT. This encodes CASSSADYSVGPNQPQHF.

The V call is TRBV19, the J call TRBJ1-4, with D possibly being TRBD1 (6 bases). Trimming cost V 8 bases and J 7 bases, with 20 bases left between them. CDR3 size: 15 residues. Germline CDR1 and CDR2: LNHDA and SQIVND (reference sequence). CDR3 in DNA: TGTGCCAGTCTCACCAAGGGGGGGGAGGCTGAAAAACTGTTTTTT. It specifies CASLTKGGEAEKLFF.

This clone was recorded only once. The genes are TRBV28 and TRBJ1-4; TRBD1 matches 7 bases. The V and J ends lost 4 bases and 8 bases, in that order; junction bases with no gene match: 7. Per germline, CDR1 MDHEN and CDR2 SYDVKM. This CDR3 spans 14 amino acids. Here the CDR3 reads CASSSRQGMEKLFF. As DNA, the CDR3 is TGTGCCAGCAGTTCCCGACAGGGTATGGAAAAACTGTTTTTT.

This clone was detected only once. This chain uses TRBV6-6 with TRBJ1-4; D possibly corresponds to TRBD1 (6 bases). Trimming removed 0 bases at V and 8 bases at J, with 13 bases between. The CDR3 spans 15 residues. Germline lookup yields CDR1 MNHNY and CDR2 SVGAGI (reference sequence). The CDR3 reads CASSYSWQGKEKLFF. As DNA, the CDR3 is TGTGCCAGCAGTTACTCTTGGCAGGGGAAAGAAAAACTGTTTTTT.

This chain connects TRBV5-8 to TRBJ2-7; either TRBD1 or TRBD2 may supply D (5 bases each). The V gene's germline CDR1 is SGHTS and CDR2 YDEGEE. The CDR3 runs 13 residues. With 0 bases removed from V and 6 bases from J, the gap between germline ends came to 10 bases. The DNA for the CDR3 is TGTGCCAGCAGCTTGGGGGGGAATCGCGAGCAGTACTTC. This gives the protein CASSLGGNREQYF.

The CDR3 is CASSLEGRGETQYF. In DNA, the CDR3 is TGCGCCAGCAGCTTGGAGGGGCGGGGAGAGACCCAGTACTTC. The rearrangement uses TRBV5-1 and TRBJ2-5, with D tentatively TRBD2 (6 bases). The CDR3 is made up of 14 amino acids. CDR1 SGHRS and CDR2 YFSETQ come from the germline V gene. V lost 0 bases to trimming and J lost 4 bases, with 10 bases between them.

The chain has TRBV23-1 and TRBJ1-2; a possible D gene is TRBD1 (5 bases). TRBV23-1 is an open reading frame whose function is uncertain. The V end lost 0 bases, the J end lost 0 bases, and 23 bases lay between the germline ends. The CDR3 contains 20 residues. In nucleotides, the CDR3 is TGCGCCAGCAGTCAATCTATCGGGGCGCCTAGCCGGAGGGCTAACTATGGCTACACCTTC. Translation gives CASSQSIGAPSRRANYGYTF.

The J gene is TRBJ1-2, the V gene TRBV19; TRBD1 might be the D (6 bases). Germline loops: CDR1 LNHDA, CDR2 SQIVND (reference sequence). Trimming cost V 6 bases and J 5 bases, with 13 bases left between them. CDR3 size: 13 residues. The chain's CDR3 is CASSQDRRYGYTF. The CDR3 nucleotides read TGTGCCAGTAGCCAAGACAGGAGATATGGCTACACCTTC.

The V call is TRBV28, the J call TRBJ1-5; D possibly corresponds to TRBD1 (5 bases). Trimming removed 7 bases from V and 0 bases from J, with 13 bases in between. The germline V gene encodes CDR1 MDHEN and CDR2 SYDVKM. This CDR3 is built from 15 residues. The CDR3 reads CASTRQGFSNQPQHF. The DNA of the CDR3 is TGTGCCAGCACCCGGCAGGGCTTTAGCAATCAGCCCCAGCATTTT. The complete variable domain, with remaining parts taken from reference TRBV28 and TRBJ1-5, reads DVKVTQSSRYLVKRTGEKVFLECVQDMDHENMFWYRQDPGLGLRLIYFSYDVKMKEKGDIPEGYSVSREKKERFSLILESASTNQTSMYLCASTRQGFSNQPQHFGDGTRLSIL.

The sample holds one count of this clone. This sequence joins TRBV28 and TRBJ2-1; 9 positions match TRBD1. Germline trimming cut 2 bases from V and 9 bases from J; bases unmatched to any gene: 2. Germline V lookup: CDR1 MDHEN, CDR2 SYDVKM. The CDR3 extends over 13 amino acids. CDR3 coding DNA: TGTGCCAGCAGTTTACAGACAGGGGGTGAGCAGTTCTTC. It is translated as CASSLQTGGEQFF.

This clone has more than one count but fewer than ten. The DNA of the CDR3 is TGTGCCAGCAGCTTGGAACGGGGGATTGAAGCTTTCTTT. Encoded protein: CASSLERGIEAFF. The chain carries TRBV5-4 and TRBJ1-1; D is perhaps TRBD1 (5 bases). Between the trimmed V and J ends, which lost 0 bases and 7 bases, there was a span of 10 bases. Germline V lookup: CDR1 SGHNT, CDR2 YYREEE (reference sequence). This CDR3 contains 13 residues.

The chain carries TRBV19 and TRBJ1-1, with D maybe TRBD1 (5 bases). The germline gives CDR1 LNHDA, CDR2 SQIVND (reference sequence). The CDR3 runs 15 residues. Trimming cost V 6 bases and J 0 bases, with 14 bases left between them. The CDR3 DNA sequence: TGTGCCAGTAGCGTCCTAGGGGTATTGAACACTGAAGCTTTCTTT. Its protein is CASSVLGVLNTEAFF.

This clone has more than one count but fewer than ten. CDR3 protein: CASSLGQDQGPLHF. The CDR3 DNA follows: TGTGCCAGCAGCTTAGGACAGGACCAAGGGCCCCTCCACTTT. The chain joins TRBV7-9 to TRBJ1-6; D may be TRBD1 (6 bases). Germline CDR1 reads SEHNR; CDR2 reads FQNEAQ (reference sequence). Deletions cut 1 base from V and 13 bases from J, with 14 bases between. The CDR3 covers 14 residues.

The chain has TRBV19 and TRBJ1-2; D is uncertain. This CDR3 has 14 residues. Trimming shortened V by 7 bases and J by 3 bases, and 15 bases separated the two germline ends. Germline V CDR1 and CDR2: LNHDA, SQIVND (reference sequence). DNA for the CDR3: TGTGCCAGTATCGGGTCCAGACTCTACTATGGCTACACCTTC. It encodes CASIGSRLYYGYTF.

The chain couples TRBV5-1 to TRBJ1-1; 7 positions agree with TRBD1. The CDR3 loop spans 15 amino acids. Germline V gene data show CDR1 as SGHRS and CDR2 as YFSETQ. V dropped 0 bases and J dropped 1; count of bases not matched to a gene: 3. CDR3 sequence (DNA): TGCGCCAGCAGCTTGGTCCCAGGGGGGAACACTGAAGCTTTCTTT. It specifies CASSLVPGGNTEAFF.

This clone was observed a few times. The chain uses TRBV7-2 and TRBJ1-6, with 10 bases identical to TRBD1. Germline CDR1 SGHTA, CDR2 FQGNSA. Trimming took 6 bases from V and 7 from J; bases not matched to a gene: 6. This CDR3 is built from 15 residues. CDR3 sequence reads: CASRGSGQGNSPLHF. The CDR3 region has the DNA TGTGCCAGCAGGGGCTCGGGACAGGGGAATTCACCCCTCCACTTT.

This clone appeared a few times. The V call is TRBV15, the J call TRBJ2-3; 10 nucleotides agree with TRBD1. Trimming took 5 bases from V and 2 from J; bases not matched to a gene: 13. Germline values: CDR1 LNHNV, CDR2 YYDKDF (reference sequence). The CDR3 contains 18 residues. The CDR3 DNA reads TGTGCCACCAGCGGATCGACAGGGGGCATATCCCACACAGATACGCAGTATTTT. Translation gives CATSGSTGGISHTDTQYF.

This rearrangement joins TRBV5-8 to TRBJ1-4, with unresolved D. The CDR3 is 12 residues long. Germline loops: CDR1 SGHTS, CDR2 YDEGEE. V shed 3 bases and J shed 5 bases, with 5 bases lying between them. The CDR3 sequence is CASSYGNEKLFF. In nucleotides, the CDR3 is TGTGCCAGCAGCTACGGGAATGAAAAACTGTTTTTT.

In this sample, this clone turned up once. The chain links TRBV28 to TRBJ1-1; D gene ambiguous. Trimming shortened V by 8 bases and J by 1 base, and 11 bases separated the two germline ends. The CDR3 has 13 residues. Germline CDR1 and CDR2: MDHEN and SYDVKM. CDR3 nucleotides: TGTGCCAGCGTGGGGTGGGGGAACACTGAAGCTTTCTTT. Translated, it gives CASVGWGNTEAFF.

The chain carries TRBV6-1 and TRBJ2-2; 7 bases agree with TRBD2. Looked up from germline, CDR1 is MNHNS and CDR2 is SASEGT. V trimming: 5 bases; J trimming: 4 bases; junction bases outside the gene matches: 1. This CDR3 has 13 residues. The CDR3 sequence: CASSWGGTGELFF. The CDR3 DNA reads as TGTGCCAGCAGTTGGGGGGGCACCGGGGAGCTGTTTTTT.

This CDR3 reads CASSLWEGGATQYF. As DNA, the CDR3 is TGTGCCAGCAGCTTATGGGAAGGGGGGGCGACCCAGTACTTC. The chain carries TRBV7-2 and TRBJ2-5, with D perhaps TRBD2 (7 bases). Germline V gives CDR1 SGHTA, CDR2 FQGNSA. The CDR3 has 14 residues. The V and J ends lost 2 bases and 7 bases respectively, with 14 bases between them. Combining the CDR3 with reference TRBV7-2 and TRBJ2-5 gives the whole variable domain GAGVSQSPSNKVTEKGKDVELRCDPISGHTALYWYRQSLGQGLEFLIYFQGNSAPDKSGLPSDRFSAERTGGSVSTLTIQRTQQEDSAVYLCASSLWEGGATQYFGPGTRLLVL.

The table lists this clone with a few counts. The rearrangement joins TRBV9 to TRBJ1-6; D unresolved. Deletions cut 1 base from V and 7 bases from J, with 12 bases between. The CDR3 has 15 amino acids. CDR1 is SGDLS and CDR2 is YYNGEE in the germline V gene. CDR3 sequence reads: CASSVSGIVNSPLHF. The DNA for the CDR3 is TGTGCCAGCAGCGTAAGTGGTATAGTGAATTCACCCCTCCACTTT.

The rearrangement uses TRBV6-5 and TRBJ1-2; D call uncertain. Germline loops: CDR1 MNHEY, CDR2 SVGAGI. The CDR3 runs to 13 residues. V was clipped by 5 bases and J by 4 bases, with 11 bases between them. The CDR3 DNA reads TGTGCCAGCAGTGATGGGCAACTCTATGGCTACACCTTC. This encodes CASSDGQLYGYTF.

This sequence joins TRBV7-9 and TRBJ2-3; TRBD1 agrees at 11 bases. This CDR3 region has 15 residues. V was pared by 5 bases and J by 3 bases, with 4 bases of the junction left unmatched. Germline-derived CDR1 and CDR2 are SEHNR and FQNEAQ (reference sequence). The CDR3 DNA reads TGTGCCAGCAGCGCGGACAGGGGGCTAACAGATACGCAGTATTTT. As protein: CASSADRGLTDTQYF. The entire variable domain, with the rest obtained from reference TRBV7-9 and TRBJ2-3, is as follows: DTGVSQNPRHKITKRGQNVTFRCDPISEHNRLYWYRQTLGQGPEFLTYFQNEAQLEKSRLLSDRFSAERPKGSFSTLEIQRTEQGDSAMYLCASSADRGLTDTQYFGPGTRLTVL.

The chain links TRBV10-1 to TRBJ2-2; no clear D. Trimming pared 5 bases from V and 1 base from J, leaving 14 bases between. The CDR3 extends over 16 amino acids. The V gene's germline CDR1 is WNHNN and CDR2 SYGVQD (reference sequence). CDR3 region: CASSSNEALNTGELFF. Here the CDR3 DNA reads TGCGCCAGCAGTTCGAATGAGGCCCTGAACACCGGGGAGCTGTTTTTT.

This chain joins TRBV7-6 and TRBJ1-2; D is possibly TRBD1 (6 bases). CDR1 and CDR2 (germline): SGHVS, FNYEAQ. V was shortened by 4 bases and J by 4 bases, with 16 bases between the two germline ends. This CDR3 spans 15 amino acids. CDR3 in amino acids: CASSSNPDSLYGYTF. CDR3 in DNA: TGTGCCAGCAGCTCAAACCCGGACAGCCTCTATGGCTACACCTTC.

The chain couples TRBV18 to TRBJ2-5; D is possibly TRBD1 (5 bases). V shed 6 bases and J shed 5 bases, with 13 bases lying between them. CDR1 KGHSH and CDR2 LQKENI come from the germline V gene. This CDR3 spans 13 amino acids. The CDR3, as DNA: TGTGCCAGCTCGCTGGGGCTCCGGGAGACCCAGTACTTC. Translating it yields CASSLGLRETQYF.